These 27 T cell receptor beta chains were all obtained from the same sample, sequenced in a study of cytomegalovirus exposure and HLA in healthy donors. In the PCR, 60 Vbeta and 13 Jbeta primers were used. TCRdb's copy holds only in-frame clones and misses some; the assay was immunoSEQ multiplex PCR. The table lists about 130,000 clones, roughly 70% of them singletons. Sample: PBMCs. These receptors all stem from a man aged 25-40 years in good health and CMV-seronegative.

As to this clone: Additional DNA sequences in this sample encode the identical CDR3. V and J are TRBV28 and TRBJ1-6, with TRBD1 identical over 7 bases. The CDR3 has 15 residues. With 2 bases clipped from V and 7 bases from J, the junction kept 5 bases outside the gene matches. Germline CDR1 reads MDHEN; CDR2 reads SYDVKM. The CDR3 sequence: CASSLPDRDNSPLHF. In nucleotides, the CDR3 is TGTGCCAGCAGTTTACCTGACAGGGACAATTCACCCCTCCACTTT. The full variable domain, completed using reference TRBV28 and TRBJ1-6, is DVKVTQSSRYLVKRTGEKVFLECVQDMDHENMFWYRQDPGLGLRLIYFSYDVKMKEKGDIPEGYSVSREKKERFSLILESASTNQTSMYLCASSLPDRDNSPLHFGNGTRLTVT.

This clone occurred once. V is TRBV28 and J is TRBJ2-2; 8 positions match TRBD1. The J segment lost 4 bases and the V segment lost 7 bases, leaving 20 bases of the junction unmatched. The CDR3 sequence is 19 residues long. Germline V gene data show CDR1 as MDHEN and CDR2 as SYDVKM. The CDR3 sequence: CASTNRPGQAGVGTGELFF. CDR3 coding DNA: TGTGCCAGCACCAATCGACCGGGACAGGCCGGGGTTGGCACCGGGGAGCTGTTTTTT.

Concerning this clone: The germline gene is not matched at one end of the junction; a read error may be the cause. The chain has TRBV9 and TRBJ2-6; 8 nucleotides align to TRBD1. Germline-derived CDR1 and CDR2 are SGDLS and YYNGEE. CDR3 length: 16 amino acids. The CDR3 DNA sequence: TGTGCCAGCAGCCCTTCAGGGGGCTCTGGGGCCAACGGCCTGACTTTC. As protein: CASSPSGGSGANGLTF. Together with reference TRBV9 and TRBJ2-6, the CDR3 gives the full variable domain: DSGVTQTPKHLITATGQRVTLRCSPRSGDLSVYWYQQSLDQGLQFLIQYYNGEERAKGNILERFSAQQFPDLHSELNLSSLELGDSALYFCASSPSGGSGANGLTFGAGSRLTVL.

CDR3 amino acids: CASRIQGEQYF. The CDR3 nucleotides are TGTGCCAGCAGAATCCAGGGCGAGCAGTACTTC. J is TRBJ2-7 and V is TRBV6-5; D is possibly TRBD1 (5 bases). The ends were cut back, 6 bases at V and 6 bases at J, with 9 bases in the middle. Germline V CDR1 and CDR2: MNHEY, SVGAGI. CDR3 length equals 11 residues.

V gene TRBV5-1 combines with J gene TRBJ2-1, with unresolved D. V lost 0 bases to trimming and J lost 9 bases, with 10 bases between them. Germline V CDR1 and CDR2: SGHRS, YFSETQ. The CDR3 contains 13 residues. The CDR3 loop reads CASSLAVASEQFF. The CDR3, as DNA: TGCGCCAGCAGCTTGGCCGTGGCATCTGAGCAGTTCTTC.

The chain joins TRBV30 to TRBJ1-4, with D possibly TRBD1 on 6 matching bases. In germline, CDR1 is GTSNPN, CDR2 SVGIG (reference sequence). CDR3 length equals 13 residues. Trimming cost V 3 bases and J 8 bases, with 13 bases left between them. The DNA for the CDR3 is TGTGCCTGGAGGACAGGCCCGTTGGAAAAACTGTTTTTT. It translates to CAWRTGPLEKLFF.

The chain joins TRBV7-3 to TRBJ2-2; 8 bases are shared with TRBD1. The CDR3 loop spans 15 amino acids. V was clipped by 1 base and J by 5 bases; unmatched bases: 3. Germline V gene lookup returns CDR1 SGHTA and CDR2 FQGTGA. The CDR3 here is CASSLSTGGTGELFF. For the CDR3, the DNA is TGTGCCAGCAGCTTAAGTACAGGGGGGACCGGGGAGCTGTTTTTT.

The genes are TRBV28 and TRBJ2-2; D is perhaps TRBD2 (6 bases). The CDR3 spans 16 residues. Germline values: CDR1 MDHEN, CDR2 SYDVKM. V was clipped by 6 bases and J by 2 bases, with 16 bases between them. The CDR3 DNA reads TGTGCCAGCAGCTCCTGGGGGGAGGCTAACACCGGGGAGCTGTTTTTT. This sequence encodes CASSSWGEANTGELFF.

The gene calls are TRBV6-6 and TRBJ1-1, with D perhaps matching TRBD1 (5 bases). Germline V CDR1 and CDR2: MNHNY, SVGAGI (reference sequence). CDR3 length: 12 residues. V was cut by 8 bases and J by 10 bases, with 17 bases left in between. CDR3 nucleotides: TGTGCCAGCCTTAAGGGGTCGGGCAGAGCTTTCTTT. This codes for CASLKGSGRAFF.

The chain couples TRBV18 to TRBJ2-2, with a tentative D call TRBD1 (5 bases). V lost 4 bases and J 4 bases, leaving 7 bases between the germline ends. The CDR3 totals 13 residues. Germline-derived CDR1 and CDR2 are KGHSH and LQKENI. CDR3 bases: TGTGCCAGCTCACAAGACAGCACCGGGGAGCTGTTTTTT. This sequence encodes CASSQDSTGELFF.

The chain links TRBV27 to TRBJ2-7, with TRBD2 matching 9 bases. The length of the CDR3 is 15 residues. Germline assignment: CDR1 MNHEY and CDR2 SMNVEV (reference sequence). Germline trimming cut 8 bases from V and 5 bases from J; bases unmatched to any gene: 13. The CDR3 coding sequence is TGTGCCAGCTCCCTTTACCTAGCGGGATACCACGAGCAGTACTTC. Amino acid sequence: CASSLYLAGYHEQYF.

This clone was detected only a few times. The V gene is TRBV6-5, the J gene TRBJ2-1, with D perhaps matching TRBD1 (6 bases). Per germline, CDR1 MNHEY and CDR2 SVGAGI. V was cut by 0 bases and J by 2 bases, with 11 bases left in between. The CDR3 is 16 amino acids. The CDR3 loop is CASSYSTGAPYNEQFF. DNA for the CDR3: TGTGCCAGCAGTTACTCGACAGGCGCGCCCTACAATGAGCAGTTCTTC.

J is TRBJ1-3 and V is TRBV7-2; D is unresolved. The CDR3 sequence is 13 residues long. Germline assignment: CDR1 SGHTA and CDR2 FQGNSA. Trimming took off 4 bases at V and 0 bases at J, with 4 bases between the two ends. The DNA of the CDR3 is TGTGCCAGCAGCTCCAACTCTGGAAACACCATATATTTT. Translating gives CASSSNSGNTIYF.

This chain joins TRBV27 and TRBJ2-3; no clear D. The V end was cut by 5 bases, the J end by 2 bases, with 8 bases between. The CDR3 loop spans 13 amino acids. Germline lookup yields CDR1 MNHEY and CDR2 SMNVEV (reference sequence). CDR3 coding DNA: TGTGCCAGCAGTCCCCCTTTCACAGATACGCAGTATTTT. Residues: CASSPPFTDTQYF.

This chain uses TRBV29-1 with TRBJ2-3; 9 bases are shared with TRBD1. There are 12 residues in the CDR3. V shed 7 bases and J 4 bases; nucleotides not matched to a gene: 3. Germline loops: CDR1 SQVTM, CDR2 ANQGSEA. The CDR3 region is CSGWTGADTQYF. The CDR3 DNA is TGCAGCGGTTGGACAGGGGCAGATACGCAGTATTTT.

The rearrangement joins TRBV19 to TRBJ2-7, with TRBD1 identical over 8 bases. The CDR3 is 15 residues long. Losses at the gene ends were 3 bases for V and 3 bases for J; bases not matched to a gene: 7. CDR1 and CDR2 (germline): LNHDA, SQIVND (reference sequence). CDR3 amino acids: CASSIGAGQVYEQYF. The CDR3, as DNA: TGTGCCAGTAGTATCGGGGCGGGACAGGTCTACGAGCAGTACTTC.

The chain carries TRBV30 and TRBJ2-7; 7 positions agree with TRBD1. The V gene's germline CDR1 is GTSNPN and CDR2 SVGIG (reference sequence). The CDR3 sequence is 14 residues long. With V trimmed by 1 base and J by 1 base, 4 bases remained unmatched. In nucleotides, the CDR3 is TGTGCCTGGAGTGGGGCAGGGGGATCCTACGAGCAGTACTTC. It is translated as CAWSGAGGSYEQYF.

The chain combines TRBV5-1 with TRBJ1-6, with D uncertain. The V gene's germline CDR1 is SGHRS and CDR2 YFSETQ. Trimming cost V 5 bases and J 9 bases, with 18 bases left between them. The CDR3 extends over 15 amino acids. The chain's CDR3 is CASRAAGSGISPLHF. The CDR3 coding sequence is TGCGCCAGCAGAGCTGCGGGGAGCGGGATTTCACCCCTCCACTTT.

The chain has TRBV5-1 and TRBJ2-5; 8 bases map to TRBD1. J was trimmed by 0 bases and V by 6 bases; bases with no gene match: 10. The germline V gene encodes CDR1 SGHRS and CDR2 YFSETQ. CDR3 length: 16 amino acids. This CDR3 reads CASTRTGNRDQETQYF. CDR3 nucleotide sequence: TGCGCCAGCACCCGGACAGGGAATAGGGACCAAGAGACCCAGTACTTC.

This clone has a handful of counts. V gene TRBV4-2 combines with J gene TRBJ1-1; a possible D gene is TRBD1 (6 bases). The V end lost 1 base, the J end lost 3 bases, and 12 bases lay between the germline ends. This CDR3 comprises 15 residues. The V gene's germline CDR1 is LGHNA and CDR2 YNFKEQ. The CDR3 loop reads CASSQAGGADTEAFF. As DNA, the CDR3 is TGTGCCAGCAGCCAAGCGGGGGGGGCGGACACTGAAGCTTTCTTT.

CDR3 nucleotide sequence: TGTGCCAGTAGTATACCAGGGACGGGAGCCCAGCATTTT. This sequence encodes CASSIPGTGAQHF. This sequence joins TRBV19 and TRBJ1-5; TRBD1 might be the D (5 bases). The CDR3 is 13 residues long. In germline, CDR1 is LNHDA, CDR2 SQIVND (reference sequence). V lost 2 bases and J lost 11, with 13 bases in between.

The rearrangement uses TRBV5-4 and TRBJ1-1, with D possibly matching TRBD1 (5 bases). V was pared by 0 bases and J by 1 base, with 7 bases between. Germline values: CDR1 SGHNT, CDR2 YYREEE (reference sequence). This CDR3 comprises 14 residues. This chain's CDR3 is CASSLGGGNTEAFF. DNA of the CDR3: TGTGCCAGCAGCTTGGGGGGCGGGAACACTGAAGCTTTCTTT.

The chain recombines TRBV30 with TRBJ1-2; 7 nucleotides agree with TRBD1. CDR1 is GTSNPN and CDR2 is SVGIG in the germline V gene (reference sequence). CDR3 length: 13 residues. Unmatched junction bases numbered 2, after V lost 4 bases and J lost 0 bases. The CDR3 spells CAWTGGTNYGYTF. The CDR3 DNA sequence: TGTGCCTGGACAGGGGGTACTAACTATGGCTACACCTTC.

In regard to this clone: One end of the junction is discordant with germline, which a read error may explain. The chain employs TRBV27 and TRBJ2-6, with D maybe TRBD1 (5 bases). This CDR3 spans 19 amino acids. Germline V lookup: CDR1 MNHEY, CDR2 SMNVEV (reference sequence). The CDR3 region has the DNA TGTGCCAGCAGTTTATCGGTGGGCGGCCTAAGCTCTGGGGCCAACGGCCTGACTTTC. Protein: CASSLSVGGLSSGANGLTF.

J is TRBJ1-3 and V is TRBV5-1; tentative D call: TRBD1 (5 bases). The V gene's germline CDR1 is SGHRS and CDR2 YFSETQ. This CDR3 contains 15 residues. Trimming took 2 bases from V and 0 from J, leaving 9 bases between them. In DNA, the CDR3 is TGCGCCAGCAGCTTATCGGACAACTCTGGAAACACCATATATTTT. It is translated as CASSLSDNSGNTIYF.

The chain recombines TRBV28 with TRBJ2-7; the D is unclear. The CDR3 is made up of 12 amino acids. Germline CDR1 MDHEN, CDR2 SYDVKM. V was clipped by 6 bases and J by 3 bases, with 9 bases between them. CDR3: CASRGNSYEQYF. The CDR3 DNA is TGTGCCAGCAGAGGCAACAGCTACGAGCAGTACTTC.

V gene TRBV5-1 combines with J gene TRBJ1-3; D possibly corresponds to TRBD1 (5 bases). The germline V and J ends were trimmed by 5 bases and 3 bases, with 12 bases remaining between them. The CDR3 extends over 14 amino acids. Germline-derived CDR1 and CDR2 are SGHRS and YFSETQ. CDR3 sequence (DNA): TGCGCCAGCAGTCGGGGGGAGGATGGAAACACCATATATTTT. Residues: CASSRGEDGNTIYF.